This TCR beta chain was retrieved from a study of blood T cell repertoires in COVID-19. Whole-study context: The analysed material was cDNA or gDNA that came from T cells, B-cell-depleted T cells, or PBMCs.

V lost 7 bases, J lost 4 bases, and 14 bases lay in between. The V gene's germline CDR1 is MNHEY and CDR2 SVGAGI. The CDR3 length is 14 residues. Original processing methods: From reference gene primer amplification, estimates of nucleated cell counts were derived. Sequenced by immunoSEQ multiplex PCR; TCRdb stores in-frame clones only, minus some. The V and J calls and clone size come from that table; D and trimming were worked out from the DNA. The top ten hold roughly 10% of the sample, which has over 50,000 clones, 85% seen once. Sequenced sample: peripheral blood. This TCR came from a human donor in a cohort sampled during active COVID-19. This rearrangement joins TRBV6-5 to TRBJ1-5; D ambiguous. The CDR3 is CASTRGQPNQPQHF. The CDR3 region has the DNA TGTGCCAGCACCCGTGGGCAGCCGAATCAGCCCCAGCATTTT.